This T cell receptor beta chain emerged from a study of T-cell memory formation after mild COVID-19. Study-wide context: Among the donors, TCR clusters were largely specific to each donor. Study results and caveats: Of the contracting clones, CD4+ ones lay mainly in CM and EM, and CD8+ ones in EMRA.

From 5'RACE with constant-segment primers came TCR alpha and TCR beta cDNA libraries that carried sample barcodes and UMIs. TCRdb itself ran the 5' RACE reads through MiXCR, one entry per CDR3 protein. Of fewer than 300,000 distinct CDR3 sequences listed, roughly 18% are singletons. Losses at the gene ends were 5 bases for V and 4 bases for J; bases not matched to a gene: 3. The CDR3 length is 14 residues. From germline, CDR1 is SEHNR and CDR2 FQNEAQ (reference sequence). This clonotype has a count of ten or more. Its specificity is not known. The genes are TRBV7-9 and TRBJ2-2, with 8 nucleotides matching TRBD1. This sequence was found in a man between 18 and 35 years old who had mild COVID-19 (a few samples of this study predate the infection). Cell type and time point are not known. The sample consisted of PBMCs or a T cell subset sorted from them (not recorded which). The CDR3 is CASSEQGGTGELFF. The CDR3 nucleotides are TGTGCCAGCAGCGAACAGGGGGGCACCGGGGAGCTGTTTTTT. The full variable domain, its missing parts supplied by reference TRBV7-9 and TRBJ2-2, is DTGVSQNPRHKITKRGQNVTFRCDPISEHNRLYWYRQTLGQGPEFLTYFQNEAQLEKSRLLSDRFSAERPKGSFSTLEIQRTEQGDSAMYLCASSEQGGTGELFFGEGSRLTVL.